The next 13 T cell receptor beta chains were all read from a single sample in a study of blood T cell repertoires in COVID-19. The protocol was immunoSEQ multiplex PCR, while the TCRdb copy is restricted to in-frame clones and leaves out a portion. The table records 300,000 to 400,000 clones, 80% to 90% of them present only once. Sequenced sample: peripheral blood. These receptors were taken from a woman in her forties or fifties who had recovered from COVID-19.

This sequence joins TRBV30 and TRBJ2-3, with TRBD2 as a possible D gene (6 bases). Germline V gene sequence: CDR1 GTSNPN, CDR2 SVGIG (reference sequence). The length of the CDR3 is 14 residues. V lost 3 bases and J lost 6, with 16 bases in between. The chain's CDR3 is CAWRTGLSVDTQYF. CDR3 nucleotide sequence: TGTGCCTGGAGGACGGGACTGTCCGTGGATACGCAGTATTTT.

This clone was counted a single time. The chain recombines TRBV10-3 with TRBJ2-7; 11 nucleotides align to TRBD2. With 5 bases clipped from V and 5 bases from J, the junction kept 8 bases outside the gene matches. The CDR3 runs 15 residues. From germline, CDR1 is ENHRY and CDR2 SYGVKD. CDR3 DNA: TGTGCCATCAGTCCTAGCGGGGGGCCGTCCCACGAGCAGTACTTC. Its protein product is CAISPSGGPSHEQYF.

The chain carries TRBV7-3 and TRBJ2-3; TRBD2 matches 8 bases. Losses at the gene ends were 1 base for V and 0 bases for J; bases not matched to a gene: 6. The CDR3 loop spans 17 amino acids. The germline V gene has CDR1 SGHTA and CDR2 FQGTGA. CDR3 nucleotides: TGTGCCAGCAGCTTAATTGCCGGACTAGCAAGCACAGATACGCAGTATTTT. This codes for CASSLIAGLASTDTQYF.

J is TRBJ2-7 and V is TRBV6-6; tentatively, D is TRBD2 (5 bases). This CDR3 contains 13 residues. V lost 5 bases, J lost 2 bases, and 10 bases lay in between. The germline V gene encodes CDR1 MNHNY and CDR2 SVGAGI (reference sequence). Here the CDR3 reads CASSESGTYEQYF. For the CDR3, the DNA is TGTGCCAGCAGTGAGTCCGGGACCTACGAGCAGTACTTC.

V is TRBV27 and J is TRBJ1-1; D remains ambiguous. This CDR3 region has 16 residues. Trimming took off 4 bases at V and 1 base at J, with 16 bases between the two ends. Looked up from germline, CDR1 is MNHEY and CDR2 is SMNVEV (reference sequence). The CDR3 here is CASSSPGRARNTEAFF. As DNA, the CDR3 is TGTGCCAGCAGTTCCCCGGGGAGGGCCCGGAACACTGAAGCTTTCTTT.

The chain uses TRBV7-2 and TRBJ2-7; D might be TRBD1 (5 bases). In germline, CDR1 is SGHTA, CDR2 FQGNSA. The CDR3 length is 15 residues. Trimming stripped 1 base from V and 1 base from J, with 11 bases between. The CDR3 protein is CASSLVTGTSYEQYF. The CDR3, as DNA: TGTGCCAGCAGCTTAGTAACAGGAACTTCCTACGAGCAGTACTTC.

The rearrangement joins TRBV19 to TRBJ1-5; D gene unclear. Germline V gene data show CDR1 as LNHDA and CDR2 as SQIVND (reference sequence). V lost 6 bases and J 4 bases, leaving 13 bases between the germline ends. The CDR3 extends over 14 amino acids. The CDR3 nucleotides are TGTGCCAGTAGATTGGGCGGGTTGAATCAGCCCCAGCATTTT. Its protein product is CASRLGGLNQPQHF. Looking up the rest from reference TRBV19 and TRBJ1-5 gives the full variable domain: DGGITQSPKYLFRKEGQNVTLSCEQNLNHDAMYWYRQDPGQGLRLIYYSQIVNDFQKGDIAEGYSVSREKKESFPLTVTSAQKNPTAFYLCASRLGGLNQPQHFGDGTRLSIL.

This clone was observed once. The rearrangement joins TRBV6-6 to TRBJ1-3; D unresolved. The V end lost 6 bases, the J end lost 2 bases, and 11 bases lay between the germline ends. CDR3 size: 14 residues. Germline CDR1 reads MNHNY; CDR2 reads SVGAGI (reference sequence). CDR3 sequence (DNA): TGTGCCAGCAGCTACGGCAGGACTGGAAACACCATATATTTT. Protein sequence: CASSYGRTGNTIYF.

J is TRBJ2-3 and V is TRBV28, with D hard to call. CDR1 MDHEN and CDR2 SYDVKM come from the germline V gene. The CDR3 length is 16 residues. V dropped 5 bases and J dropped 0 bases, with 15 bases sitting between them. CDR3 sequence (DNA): TGTGCCAGCAGTCCAACGACAAGGATTAGCACAGATACGCAGTATTTT. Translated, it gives CASSPTTRISTDTQYF.

CDR3 in DNA: TGTGCCACCAGTGACCGAGGAGGCGCCTATAAAAGAAATGAGCAGTTCTTC. As protein: CATSDRGGAYKRNEQFF. The chain recombines TRBV24-1 with TRBJ2-1, with D possibly being TRBD2 (5 bases). From germline, CDR1 is KGHDR and CDR2 SFDVKD. This CDR3 has 17 residues. With 4 bases removed from V and 7 bases from J, the gap between germline ends came to 22 bases.

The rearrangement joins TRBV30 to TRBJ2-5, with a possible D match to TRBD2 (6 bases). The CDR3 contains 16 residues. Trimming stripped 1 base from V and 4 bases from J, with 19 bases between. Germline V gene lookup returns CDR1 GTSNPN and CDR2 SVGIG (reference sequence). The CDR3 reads CAWSAGALGTRETQYF. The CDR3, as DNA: TGTGCCTGGAGTGCGGGAGCTTTAGGTACCAGAGAGACCCAGTACTTC. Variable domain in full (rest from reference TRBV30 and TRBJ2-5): SQTIHQWPATLVQPVGSPLSLECTVEGTSNPNLYWYRQAAGRGLQLLFYSVGIGQISSEVPQNLSASRPQDRQFILSSKKLLLSDSGFYLCAWSAGALGTRETQYFGPGTRLLVL.

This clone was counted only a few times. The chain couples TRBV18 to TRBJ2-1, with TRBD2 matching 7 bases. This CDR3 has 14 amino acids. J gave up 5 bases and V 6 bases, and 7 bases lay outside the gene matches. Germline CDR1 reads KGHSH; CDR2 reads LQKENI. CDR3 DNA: TGTGCCAGCTCTCCCCTAGCGGCGGACAATGAGCAGTTCTTC. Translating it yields CASSPLAADNEQFF.

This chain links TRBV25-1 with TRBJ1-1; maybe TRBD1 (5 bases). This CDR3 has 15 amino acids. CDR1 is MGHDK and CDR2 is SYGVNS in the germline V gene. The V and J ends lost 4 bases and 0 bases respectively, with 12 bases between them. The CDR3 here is CASSGLGGMNTEAFF. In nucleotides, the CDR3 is TGTGCCAGCAGTGGACTGGGGGGTATGAACACTGAAGCTTTCTTT. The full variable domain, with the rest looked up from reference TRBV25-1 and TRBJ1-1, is EADIYQTPRYLVIGTGKKITLECSQTMGHDKMYWYQQDPGMELHLIHYSYGVNSTEKGDLSSESTVSRIRTEHFPLTLESARPSHTSQYLCASSGLGGMNTEAFFGQGTRLTVV.